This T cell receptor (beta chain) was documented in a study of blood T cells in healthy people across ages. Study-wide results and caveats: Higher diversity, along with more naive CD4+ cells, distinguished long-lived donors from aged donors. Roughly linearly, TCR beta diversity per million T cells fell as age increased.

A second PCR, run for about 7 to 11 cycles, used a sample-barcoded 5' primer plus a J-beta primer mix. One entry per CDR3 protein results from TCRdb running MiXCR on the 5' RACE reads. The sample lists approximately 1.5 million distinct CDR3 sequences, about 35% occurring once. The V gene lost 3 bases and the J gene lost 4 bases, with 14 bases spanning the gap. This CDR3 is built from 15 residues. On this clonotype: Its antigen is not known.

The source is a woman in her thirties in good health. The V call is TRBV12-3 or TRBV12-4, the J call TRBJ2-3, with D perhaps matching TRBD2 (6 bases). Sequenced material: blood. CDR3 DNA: TGTGCCAGCAGTTTCGGCAGGGCTAGCGCAGATACGCAGTATTTT. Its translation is CASSFGRASADTQYF.